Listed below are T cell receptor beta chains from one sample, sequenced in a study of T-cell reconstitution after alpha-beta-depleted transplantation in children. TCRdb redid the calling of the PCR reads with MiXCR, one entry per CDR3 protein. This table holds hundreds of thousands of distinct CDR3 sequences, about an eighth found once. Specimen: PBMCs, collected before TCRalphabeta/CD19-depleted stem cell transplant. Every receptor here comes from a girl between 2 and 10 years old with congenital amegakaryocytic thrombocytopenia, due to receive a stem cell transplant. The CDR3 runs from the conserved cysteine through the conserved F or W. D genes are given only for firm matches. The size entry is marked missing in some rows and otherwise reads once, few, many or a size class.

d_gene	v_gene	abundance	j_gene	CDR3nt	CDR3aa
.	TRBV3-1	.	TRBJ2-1	TGTGCCAGCAGCCAGGACCCCGGGATGGATGAGCAGTTCTTC	CASSQDPGMDEQFF
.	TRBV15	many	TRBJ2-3	TGTGCCACCAGCAGAAGAGGGGGACCAGATACGCAGTATTTT	CATSRRGGPDTQYF
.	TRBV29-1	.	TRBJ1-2	TGCAGCGTTGTTTTGACTACCGCTAACTATGGCTACACCTTC	CSVVLTTANYGYTF
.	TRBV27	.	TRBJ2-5	TGTGCCAGCAGACCCTTCGGAAAGCCGATAAAAGAGACCCAGTACTTC	CASRPFGKPIKETQYF
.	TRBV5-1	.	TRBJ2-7	TGCGCCAGCAGCAGGACAGATTACTACGAGCAGTACTTC	CASSRTDYYEQYF
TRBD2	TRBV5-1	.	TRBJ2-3	TGCGCCAGCAGCTTTTCCGCGGGAGAGACAGATACGCAGTATTTT	CASSFSAGETDTQYF
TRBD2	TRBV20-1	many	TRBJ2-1	TGCAGTGCTAGAGGATCGACTAGCGGCTACAATGAGCAGTTCTTC	CSARGSTSGYNEQFF
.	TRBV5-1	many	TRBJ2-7	TGCGCCAGCAGCTTGTTTCTAGCGAGCGCTCCGAAGAATCCCTACGAGCAGTACTTC	CASSLFLASAPKNPYEQYF
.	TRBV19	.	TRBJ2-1	TGTGCCAGTAGTCCCGGTGGGCGGGACGGGGTCTATGAGCAGTTCTTC	CASSPGGRDGVYEQFF
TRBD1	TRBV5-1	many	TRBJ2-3	TGCGCCAGCAGCTTCCGGGACAGGGGAACAGATACGCAGTATTTT	CASSFRDRGTDTQYF
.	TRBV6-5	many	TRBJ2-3	TGTGCCAGCAATTACTACCGAGATGCAGATACGCAGTATTTT	CASNYYRDADTQYF
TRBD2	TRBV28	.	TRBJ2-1	TGTGCCAGCAGTTTACGTGGGAGGGTATTAAATGAGCAGTTCTTC	CASSLRGRVLNEQFF
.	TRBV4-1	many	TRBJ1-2	TGCGCCAGCAGCCAAGTTGTGACGGTAACCTATGGCTACACCTTC	CASSQVVTVTYGYTF
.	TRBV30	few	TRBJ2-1	TGTGCCTGGGGGTCTTTGCTACACAATGAGCAGTTCTTC	CAWGSLLHNEQFF
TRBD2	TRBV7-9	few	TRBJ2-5	TGTGCCAGCAGCTTAGATAGTAGCGGGACGCGACAAGAGACCCAGTACTTC	CASSLDSSGTRQETQYF
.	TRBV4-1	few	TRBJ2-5	TGCGCCAGCAGCTTTAGGGGGAACCAAGAGACCCAGTACTTC	CASSFRGNQETQYF
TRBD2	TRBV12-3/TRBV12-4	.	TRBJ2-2	TGTGGCAGCAGTTCGACTAGCGGCGCGGACGGGGAGCTGTTTTTT	CGSSSTSGADGELFF
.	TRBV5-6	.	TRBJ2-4	TGTGCCAGCAGCTTTGAGAGGGGTCCGAGTTGGGGCATTCAGTACTTC	CASSFERGPSWGIQYF
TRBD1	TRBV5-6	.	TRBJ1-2	TGTGCCAGCAGCCTACGGACAGGGGGGTTCAACTATGGCTACACCTTC	CASSLRTGGFNYGYTF
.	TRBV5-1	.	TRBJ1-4	TGCGCCAGCAGCTTGGGGGGCTCCAGCGAAAAACTGTTTTTT	CASSLGGSSEKLFF
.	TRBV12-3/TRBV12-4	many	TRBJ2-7	TGTGCCAGCAGTTTCTTGGGTAGTAAGGGCGAGCAGTACTTC	CASSFLGSKGEQYF
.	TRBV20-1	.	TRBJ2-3	TGCAGTGCTAGGACGTGGGTTGCGGGCCAAATAATAAACACAGATACGCAGTATTTT	CSARTWVAGQIINTDTQYF
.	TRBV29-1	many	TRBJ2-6	TGCAGCGTTGAAGCCATCCGGGCCTCAGGGGCCAACGTCCTGACTTTC	CSVEAIRASGANVLTF
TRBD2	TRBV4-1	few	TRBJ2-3	TGCGCCAGCAGCCAACCGCCGGGACTAGCGGGAGCGGATACGCAGTATTTT	CASSQPPGLAGADTQYF
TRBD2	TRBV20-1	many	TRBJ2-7	TGCAGTGCTAGAGATTTTGGCGGGAGAGCCTACGAGCAGTACTTC	CSARDFGGRAYEQYF
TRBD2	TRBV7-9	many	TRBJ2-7	TGTGCCAGCAGCTTAGGGACTAGCGGGAGTCCCCTAGAAGAGCAGTACTTC	CASSLGTSGSPLEEQYF
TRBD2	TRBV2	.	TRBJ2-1	TGTGCCAGCAGTGCGAACTCTCTAGCGGACAATGAGCAGTTCTTC	CASSANSLADNEQFF
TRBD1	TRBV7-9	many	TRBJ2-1	TGTGCCAGCAGCTCCCCGACAGGGCTCAACAATGAGCAGTTCTTC	CASSSPTGLNNEQFF
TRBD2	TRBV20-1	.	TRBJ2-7	TGCAGTGCTAGTCTAGCTAGCGGGAGGTACCTGGTGGGCGAGCAGTACTTC	CSASLASGRYLVGEQYF
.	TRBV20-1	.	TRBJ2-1	TGCAGTGCTGGAGACTGGGATGAGCAGTTCTTC	CSAGDWDEQFF
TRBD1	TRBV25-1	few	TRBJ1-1	TGTGCCAGCAGCGAAGGGCGGGACAGGGGGCGGGCTGAAGCTTTCTTT	CASSEGRDRGRAEAFF
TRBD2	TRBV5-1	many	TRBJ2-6	TGCGCCAGCAGTCCTAGCGGATCTGGGGCCAACGTCCTGACTTTC	CASSPSGSGANVLTF
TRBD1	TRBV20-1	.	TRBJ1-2	TGCAGTGCTCGGACAGGGGGCAACTATGGCTACACCTTC	CSARTGGNYGYTF
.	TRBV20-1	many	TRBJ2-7	TGCAGTGCTAGGGTACTAGCAGGGCTTTACGAGCAGTACTTC	CSARVLAGLYEQYF
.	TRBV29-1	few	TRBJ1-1	TGCAGCGTCTCTAAGGGTCAGGGGAACACTGAAGCTTTCTTT	CSVSKGQGNTEAFF
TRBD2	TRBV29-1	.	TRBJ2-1	TGCAGCGTTCAACGGGCGAGACTAGCGGGAAATGAGCAGTTCTTC	CSVQRARLAGNEQFF
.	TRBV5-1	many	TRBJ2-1	TGCGCCAGCAGCTTCCCTAGTCGCAATGAGCAGTTCTTC	CASSFPSRNEQFF
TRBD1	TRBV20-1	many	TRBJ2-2	TGCAGTGTCACCCAGGGGGCGAACACCGGGGAGCTGTTTTTT	CSVTQGANTGELFF
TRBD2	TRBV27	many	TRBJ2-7	TGTGCCAGCAGTTTAACTTCTAGCGGGCGGCTCGAGCAGTACTTC	CASSLTSSGRLEQYF
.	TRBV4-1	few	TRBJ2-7	TGCGCCAGCAGCCAAGGTGCAGGGGACATAGCCGACTACGAGCAGTACTTC	CASSQGAGDIADYEQYF
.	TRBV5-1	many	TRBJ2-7	TGCGCCAGCAGCTTGGCGTCAGGACTCACTTCCTACGAGCAGTACTTC	CASSLASGLTSYEQYF
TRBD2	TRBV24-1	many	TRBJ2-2	TGTGCCACCAGTCGGGAGGGGATCTCTAACACCGGGGAGCTGTTTTTT	CATSREGISNTGELFF
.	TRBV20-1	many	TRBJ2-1	TGCAGTGCAGCGGCGGACGAGCAGTTCTTC	CSAAADEQFF
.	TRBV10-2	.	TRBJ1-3	TGCGCCAGCAGGAAGACCGCGGGAAACACCATATATTTT	CASRKTAGNTIYF
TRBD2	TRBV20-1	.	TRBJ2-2	TGCAGTGCTAACAACCCGGGACTAGCGAATACCGGGGAGCTGTTTTTT	CSANNPGLANTGELFF
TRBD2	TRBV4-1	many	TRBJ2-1	TGCGCCAGCAGCCAAGTCCAAGGCCGACTAGCGGAGAAATACAATGAGCAGTTCTTC	CASSQVQGRLAEKYNEQFF
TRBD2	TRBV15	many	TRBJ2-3	TGTGCCACCAGCAGAGGGACTAGGAATACAGATACGCAGTATTTT	CATSRGTRNTDTQYF
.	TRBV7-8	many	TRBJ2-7	TGTGCCAGCAGTTTAGTGCGTTACGAGCAGTACTTC	CASSLVRYEQYF
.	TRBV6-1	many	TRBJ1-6	TGTGCCAGCAGGCCCGACGGGAATAATTCACCCCTCCACTTT	CASRPDGNNSPLHF
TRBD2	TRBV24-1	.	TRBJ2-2	TGTGCCACCAGTCCGAAAGCGGGGTACACCGGGGAGCTGTTTTTT	CATSPKAGYTGELFF
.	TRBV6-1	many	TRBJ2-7	TGTGCCAGCAGCCCGACTGGCTCCTACGAGCAGTACTTC	CASSPTGSYEQYF
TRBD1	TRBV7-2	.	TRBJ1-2	TGTGCCAGCAGCGGATGGACAGGGGGCGCGGGAAACTATGGCTACACCTTC	CASSGWTGGAGNYGYTF